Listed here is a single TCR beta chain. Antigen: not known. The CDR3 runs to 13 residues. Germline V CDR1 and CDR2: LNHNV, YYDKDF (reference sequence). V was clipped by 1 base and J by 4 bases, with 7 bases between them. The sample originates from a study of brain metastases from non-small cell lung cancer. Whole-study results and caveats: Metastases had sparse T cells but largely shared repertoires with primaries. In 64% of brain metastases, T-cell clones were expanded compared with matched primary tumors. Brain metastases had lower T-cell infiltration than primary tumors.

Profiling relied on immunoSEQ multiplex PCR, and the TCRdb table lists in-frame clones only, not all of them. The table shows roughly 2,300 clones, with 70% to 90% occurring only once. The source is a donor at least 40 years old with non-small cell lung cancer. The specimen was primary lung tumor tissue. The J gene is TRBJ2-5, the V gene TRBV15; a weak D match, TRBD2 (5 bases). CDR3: CATSRGAVETQYF. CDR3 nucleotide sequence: TGTGCCACCAGCAGAGGAGCGGTAGAGACCCAGTACTTC.